A single sample gave rise to the 30 T cell receptor beta chains below, sequenced in a study of blood T cell repertoires in COVID-19. The data were produced by immunoSEQ multiplex PCR, yet TCRdb's version contains in-frame clones alone and is incomplete. The sample lists around 120,000 clones; over 60% were seen once. The specimen was peripheral blood. The receptors were gathered from a woman of 80 years or more with acute or convalescent COVID-19.

The J gene is TRBJ1-2, the V gene TRBV19, with a possible D match to TRBD1 (6 bases). The CDR3 extends over 14 amino acids. V was shortened by 7 bases and J by 4 bases, with 16 bases between the two germline ends. Germline CDR1 LNHDA, CDR2 SQIVND (reference sequence). CDR3: CASNLQGASYGYTF. The DNA of the CDR3 is TGTGCCAGTAACCTACAGGGAGCGAGCTATGGCTACACCTTC.

This clone has more than one count but fewer than ten. The CDR3 DNA reads as TGTGCCAGCAGCTTAGAGGGAGGGCCGGGCTCCTACGAGCAGTACTTC. Residues: CASSLEGGPGSYEQYF. The chain employs TRBV5-4 and TRBJ2-7; the match to TRBD2 covers 7 bases. V trimming: 2 bases; J trimming: 0 bases; junction bases outside the gene matches: 8. Germline assignment: CDR1 SGHNT and CDR2 YYREEE (reference sequence). The CDR3 is 16 amino acids.

This clone was recorded a few times. This rearrangement joins TRBV6-1 to TRBJ1-1, with a possible D match to TRBD1 (5 bases). This CDR3 spans 12 amino acids. Germline lookup yields CDR1 MNHNS and CDR2 SASEGT. V was trimmed by 2 bases and J by 11 bases, leaving 12 bases between them. CDR3 region: CASSEQGEEAFF. CDR3 nucleotides: TGTGCCAGCAGTGAACAAGGGGAGGAGGCTTTCTTT.

The chain uses TRBV19 and TRBJ2-7; a weak D match, TRBD2 (6 bases). The CDR3 loop spans 15 amino acids. Trimming cost V 1 base and J 2 bases, with 12 bases left between them. From germline, CDR1 is LNHDA and CDR2 SQIVND (reference sequence). Here the CDR3 reads CASSIVSGPTYEQYF. The CDR3, as DNA: TGTGCCAGTAGTATAGTGAGCGGGCCTACCTACGAGCAGTACTTC.

Note on this clone: A read error may account for a junction end that differs from germline. The CDR3 is CASSQVSLGGYDQFF. CDR3 nucleotides: TGTGCCAGCAGCCAAGTCTCCCTAGGAGGATATGATCAGTTCTTC. The rearrangement links TRBV3-1 (or the pseudogene TRBV3-2) to TRBJ2-1; possible D gene TRBD2, 5 bases. CDR1 LGHDT and CDR2 YNNKEL come from the germline V gene (reference sequence). This CDR3 has 15 residues.

The chain links TRBV5-1 to TRBJ1-3; no reliable D call. CDR3 length: 14 residues. V was pared by 5 bases and J by 3 bases, with 12 bases between. CDR1 is SGHRS and CDR2 is YFSETQ in the germline V gene. This CDR3 reads CASSVGGYGNTIYF. DNA of the CDR3: TGCGCCAGCAGTGTTGGAGGGTATGGAAACACCATATATTTT.

For the CDR3, the DNA is TGTGCCATCGCGTCTCGGGAGTCCTTCTATGGCTACACCTTC. It translates to CAIASRESFYGYTF. The V gene is TRBV10-3, the J gene TRBJ1-2; D is unclear. V shed 8 bases and J shed 4 bases, with 17 bases lying between them. CDR3 length: 14 residues. The germline gives CDR1 ENHRY, CDR2 SYGVKD.

The CDR3 DNA reads TGTGCCAGCTCACCCGGGACTGCCCCCGCAAATGAGCAGTTCTTC. Residues: CASSPGTAPANEQFF. The rearrangement joins TRBV18 to TRBJ2-1, with D tentatively TRBD2 (6 bases). This CDR3 is built from 15 residues. In germline, CDR1 is KGHSH, CDR2 LQKENI. Trimming removed 3 bases from V and 7 bases from J, with 16 bases in between.

V usage is TRBV5-1 and J usage is TRBJ2-7; tentative D call: TRBD2 (6 bases). Germline CDR1 and CDR2: SGHRS and YFSETQ. Deletions cut 2 bases from V and 5 bases from J, with 14 bases between. The CDR3 has 14 residues. DNA for the CDR3: TGCGCCAGCAGCTTCGGGGAGGTGGGCGACGAGCAGTACTTC. This gives the protein CASSFGEVGDEQYF.

The CDR3 loop reads CASRTGTTDGYTF. The CDR3 DNA follows: TGTGCCAGCAGGACGGGGACAACCGATGGCTACACCTTC. The gene calls are TRBV12-3 or TRBV12-4 and TRBJ1-2, with D possibly matching TRBD1 (6 bases). CDR3 length equals 13 residues. Trimming stripped 6 bases from V and 6 bases from J, with 14 bases between.

The chain combines TRBV28 with TRBJ1-5, with D tentatively TRBD1 (5 bases). The V end was cut by 2 bases, the J end by 0 bases, with 8 bases between. This CDR3 is 15 amino acids long. Germline V CDR1 and CDR2: MDHEN, SYDVKM. In nucleotides, the CDR3 is TGTGCCAGCAGTTTACTCAGGGCTAGCAATCAGCCCCAGCATTTT. Translated: CASSLLRASNQPQHF.

The rearrangement uses TRBV21-1 and TRBJ2-1; the listed D gene, TRBD1, was not tested against the DNA. TRBV21-1 is labeled a pseudogene. This CDR3 comprises 18 residues. The CDR3 DNA reads TGTGCCAGCAGCAAAGGGTGGTGGGACAGGGCGCCCTACAATGAGCAGTTCTTC. Protein: CASSKGWWDRAPYNEQFF.

This sequence joins TRBV2 and TRBJ1-3; weak D call: TRBD1 (5 bases). Trimming cost V 6 bases and J 0 bases, with 12 bases left between them. The germline V gene encodes CDR1 SNHLY and CDR2 FYNNEI. The CDR3 totals 15 residues. CDR3 sequence: CASRLGQTSGNTIYF. The CDR3 DNA reads TGTGCCAGCAGGTTAGGACAAACCTCTGGAAACACCATATATTTT.

This sequence joins TRBV9 and TRBJ2-2, with 12 bases identical to TRBD1. Trimming at V came to 4 bases and at J to 7 bases, leaving 8 bases not matched to a gene. The germline gives CDR1 SGDLS, CDR2 YYNGEE. This CDR3 has 16 residues. The CDR3 nucleotides read TGTGCCAGCAGCCCAACCGGGACAGGGGGCATCGGGGAGCTGTTTTTT. Translated: CASSPTGTGGIGELFF.

This clone occurred a few times. This chain connects TRBV30 to TRBJ1-1; no definite D call. The CDR3 covers 14 residues. Per germline, CDR1 GTSNPN and CDR2 SVGIG (reference sequence). Trimming pared 2 bases from V and 0 bases from J, leaving 10 bases between. CDR3 coding DNA: TGTGCCTGGAGTCGCCCACGGGTGAACACTGAAGCTTTCTTT. Translated: CAWSRPRVNTEAFF.

J is TRBJ2-7 and V is TRBV7-8; D remains unclear. The CDR3 has 13 residues. The germline gives CDR1 SGHVS, CDR2 FQNEAQ. The V and J ends lost 6 bases and 3 bases respectively, with 12 bases between them. The CDR3, as DNA: TGTGCCAGCAGAGCAGGCCCTCTCTACGAGCAGTACTTC. It translates to CASRAGPLYEQYF.

The V call is TRBV3-1 (or the pseudogene TRBV3-2), the J call TRBJ2-7; D may be TRBD1 (5 bases). CDR3 length: 12 residues. Deletions cut 1 base from V and 10 bases from J, with 11 bases between. Germline loops: CDR1 LGHDT, CDR2 YNNKEL (reference sequence). In DNA form, the CDR3 reads TGTGCCAGCAGCCAAGGACAGACATTCCAGTACTTC. Translated, it gives CASSQGQTFQYF.

This chain connects TRBV4-3 to TRBJ2-1; D gene ambiguous. The germline gives CDR1 LGHNA, CDR2 YSLEER. V lost 1 base to trimming and J lost 6 bases, with 10 bases between them. This CDR3 spans 14 amino acids. In DNA, the CDR3 is TGCGCCAGCAGCCAAGTACCACCCGGCAATGAGCAGTTCTTC. The encoded protein is CASSQVPPGNEQFF.

The rearrangement uses TRBV6-1 and TRBJ2-7; maybe TRBD2 (6 bases). The CDR3 is 13 residues long. Trimming left V 2 bases short and J 6 bases short, with 11 bases between. Germline CDR1 reads MNHNS; CDR2 reads SASEGT. The CDR3 here is CASSETGESEQYF. CDR3 DNA: TGTGCCAGCAGTGAAACGGGAGAGAGCGAGCAGTACTTC.

In DNA, the CDR3 is TGTGCCAGTAGCATGGGACTAGCGGTGGTCTACGAGCAGTACTTC. It specifies CASSMGLAVVYEQYF. This sequence joins TRBV19 and TRBJ2-7; 11 bases align to TRBD2. The V gene end was trimmed by 6 bases and the J gene end by 3 bases; junction bases not matched to a gene: 7. Germline V gene data show CDR1 as LNHDA and CDR2 as SQIVND (reference sequence). This CDR3 is 15 amino acids long.

A few counts support this clone. V and J are TRBV19 and TRBJ2-7; the D gene is possibly TRBD1 (6 bases). Per germline, CDR1 LNHDA and CDR2 SQIVND (reference sequence). CDR3 length: 14 residues. Trimming stripped 3 bases from V and 7 bases from J, with 16 bases between. The CDR3 is CASSISGTDSEQYF. CDR3 bases: TGTGCCAGTAGTATCTCTGGGACGGACAGTGAGCAGTACTTC.

This clone was detected only a few times. This chain uses TRBV11-2 with TRBJ2-3; D not resolved. Between the trimmed V and J ends, which lost 3 bases and 5 bases, there was a span of 9 bases. The CDR3 contains 13 residues. CDR1 is SGHAT and CDR2 is FQNNGV in the germline V gene. CDR3 nucleotide sequence: TGTGCCAGCAGCTTTGAGAATATAGATACGCAGTATTTT. Translating gives CASSFENIDTQYF.

The V call is TRBV6-2 or TRBV6-3, the J call TRBJ2-5, with 9 bases matching TRBD1. Germline values: CDR1 MNHEY, CDR2 SVGEGT. Trimming at V came to 6 bases and at J to 1 base, leaving 6 bases not matched to a gene. The CDR3 runs to 15 residues. The CDR3 reads CASSDGQGPQETQYF. In nucleotides, the CDR3 is TGTGCCAGCAGCGACGGACAGGGGCCCCAAGAGACCCAGTACTTC.

This chain connects TRBV6-6 to TRBJ2-1, with TRBD2 identical over 11 bases. Germline V gene lookup returns CDR1 MNHNY and CDR2 SVGAGI (reference sequence). V trimming: 6 bases; J trimming: 6 bases; junction bases outside the gene matches: 7. The CDR3 loop spans 15 amino acids. In nucleotides, the CDR3 is TGTGCCAGCAGAGATAGCGGGGGGGCCGTCAATGAGCAGTTCTTC. This codes for CASRDSGGAVNEQFF.

This clone came up a few times. The chain uses TRBV6-2 or TRBV6-3 and TRBJ1-2, with 7 bases matching TRBD1. Germline V gives CDR1 MNHEY, CDR2 SVGEGT. J lost 2 bases, V lost 6 bases, and 6 bases had no gene match. The CDR3 has 14 residues. CDR3 protein: CASSHDRVNYGYTF. DNA of the CDR3: TGTGCCAGCAGCCACGACAGGGTGAACTATGGCTACACCTTC.

The chain joins TRBV6-5 to TRBJ1-6; 7 nucleotides match TRBD1. CDR3 size: 14 residues. Germline V lookup: CDR1 MNHEY, CDR2 SVGAGI. V lost 6 bases, J lost 7 bases, and 6 bases stayed unmatched. The CDR3 DNA follows: TGTGCCAGCAGCCTTACAGGGGTCAATTCACCCCTCCACTTT. It encodes CASSLTGVNSPLHF.

The chain uses TRBV28 and TRBJ1-4; TRBD1 is a possible D gene (5 bases). V gave up 10 bases and J gave up 0 bases, with 18 bases separating them. There are 16 residues in the CDR3. CDR1 is MDHEN, CDR2 SYDVKM, per germline. This CDR3 reads CATQGDFGTTNEKLFF. CDR3 coding DNA: TGTGCCACCCAGGGCGACTTCGGAACAACTAATGAAAAACTGTTTTTT.

CDR3 sequence reads: CASSPTTDQNTEAFF. CDR3 nucleotides: TGTGCCAGCTCACCGACCACAGATCAGAACACTGAAGCTTTCTTT. The J gene is TRBJ1-1, the V gene TRBV18, with unresolved D. CDR3 size: 15 residues. The V and J ends lost 3 bases and 1 base respectively, with 12 bases between them. Germline V CDR1 and CDR2: KGHSH, LQKENI.

This clone was counted a single time. Here the CDR3 DNA reads TGTGCCAGCAGCCCCGGAGGAGGGAGAGGAGATACGCAGTATTTT. Translation: CASSPGGGRGDTQYF. The chain uses TRBV7-9 and TRBJ2-3, with a possible D match to TRBD2 (6 bases). Germline V gene sequence: CDR1 SEHNR, CDR2 FQNEAQ (reference sequence). The CDR3 is 15 residues long. V lost 5 bases to trimming and J lost 5 bases, with 17 bases between them.

The chain couples TRBV7-2 to TRBJ2-3, with TRBD1 as a possible D gene (6 bases). The CDR3 is 15 amino acids. V was cut by 6 bases and J by 4 bases, with 17 bases left in between. Germline values: CDR1 SGHTA, CDR2 FQGNSA. CDR3 residues: CASRLRAAGADTQYF. CDR3 DNA: TGTGCCAGCAGACTCCGGGCCGCAGGGGCAGATACGCAGTATTTT.